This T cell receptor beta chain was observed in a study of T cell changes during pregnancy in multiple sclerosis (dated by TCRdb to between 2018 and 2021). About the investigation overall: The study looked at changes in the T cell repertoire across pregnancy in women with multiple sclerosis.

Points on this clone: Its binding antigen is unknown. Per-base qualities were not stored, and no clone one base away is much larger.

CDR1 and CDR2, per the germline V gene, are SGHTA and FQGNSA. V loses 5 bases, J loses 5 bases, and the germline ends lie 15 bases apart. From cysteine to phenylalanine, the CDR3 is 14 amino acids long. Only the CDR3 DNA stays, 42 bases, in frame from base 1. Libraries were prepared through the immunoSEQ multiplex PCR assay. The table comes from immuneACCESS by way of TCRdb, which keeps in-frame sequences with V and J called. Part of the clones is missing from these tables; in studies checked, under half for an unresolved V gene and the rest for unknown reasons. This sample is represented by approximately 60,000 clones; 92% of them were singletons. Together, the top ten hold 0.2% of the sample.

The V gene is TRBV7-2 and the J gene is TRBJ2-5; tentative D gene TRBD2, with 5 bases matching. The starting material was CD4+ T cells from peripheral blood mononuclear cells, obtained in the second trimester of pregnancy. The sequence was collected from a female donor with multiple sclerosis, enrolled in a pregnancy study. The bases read TGTGCCAGCAGCCAATGGACTCTCCCGGAGACCCAGTACTTC. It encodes CASSQWTLPETQYF.